These 22 T cell receptor beta chains were sequenced from one sample in a study of blood T cell repertoires in COVID-19. Assay used: immunoSEQ multiplex PCR; TCRdb lists only in-frame clones, some missing. The sample shows fewer than 90,000 clones, 80% to 90% of them seen only once. Material for sequencing was peripheral blood. These receptor sequences come from a woman older than 75 with active COVID-19.

The chain has TRBV6-6 and TRBJ2-5; D gene unclear. CDR3 length equals 12 residues. The V end was cut by 2 bases, the J end by 5 bases, with 6 bases between. Germline CDR1 is MNHNY and CDR2 is SVGAGI (reference sequence). In nucleotides, the CDR3 is TGTGCCAGCAGTTACACCTATGAGACCCAGTACTTC. Protein product: CASSYTYETQYF.

V is TRBV19 and J is TRBJ2-2; D is possibly TRBD2 (5 bases). The V gene's germline CDR1 is LNHDA and CDR2 SQIVND (reference sequence). The CDR3 runs to 16 residues. The V and J ends lost 5 bases and 0 bases respectively, with 13 bases between them. As DNA, the CDR3 is TGTGCCAGTAGTCCCTTGGGAGTCCCGAACACCGGGGAGCTGTTTTTT. Translating gives CASSPLGVPNTGELFF.

The J gene is TRBJ2-2, the V gene TRBV9; 7 nucleotides agree with TRBD1. Germline trimming cut 4 bases from V and 1 base from J; bases unmatched to any gene: 4. From germline, CDR1 is SGDLS and CDR2 YYNGEE. The CDR3 consists of 15 residues. CDR3 region: CASSTRTGNTGELFF. CDR3 in DNA: TGTGCCAGCAGCACCCGGACAGGGAACACCGGGGAGCTGTTTTTT.

DNA for the CDR3: TGTGCCTGGTCACGGGAGGGCCGGTCCTACGAGCAGTACTTC. This sequence encodes CAWSREGRSYEQYF. V gene TRBV30 combines with J gene TRBJ2-7, with 8 positions matching TRBD2. CDR3 length: 14 residues. Germline values: CDR1 GTSNPN, CDR2 SVGIG (reference sequence). Trimming removed 5 bases from V and 1 base from J; junction bases left unmatched: 7.

This clone was counted a single time. This chain links TRBV10-3 with TRBJ1-4; TRBD1 matches at 8 bases. Germline assignment: CDR1 ENHRY and CDR2 SYGVKD. The CDR3 length is 15 residues. Trimming at V came to 10 bases and at J to 8 bases, leaving 15 bases not matched to a gene. For the CDR3, the DNA is TGTGCCACCTTGGGGGCCGGGACAGGAGGAGAAAAACTGTTTTTT. As protein: CATLGAGTGGEKLFF.

The chain employs TRBV28 and TRBJ2-5, with 9 bases matching TRBD1. CDR1 is MDHEN, CDR2 SYDVKM, per germline. V lost 7 bases and J lost 5; bases outside the gene matches: 8. There are 14 residues in the CDR3. The CDR3 region is CASTTGTGPETQYF. DNA for the CDR3: TGTGCCAGCACTACCGGGACAGGGCCTGAGACCCAGTACTTC.

This clone was observed a handful of times. The chain recombines TRBV28 with TRBJ2-7; TRBD2 agrees at 11 bases. After removal of 6 bases from V and 3 bases from J, the junction contained 10 bases not matched to a gene. From germline, CDR1 is MDHEN and CDR2 SYDVKM. The CDR3 runs 16 residues. The CDR3 loop is CASSFIPGTSGYEQYF. The CDR3 DNA follows: TGTGCCAGCAGCTTTATTCCCGGGACTAGCGGCTACGAGCAGTACTTC.

This clone was counted once. J is TRBJ2-1 and V is TRBV19, with D hard to call. The CDR3 sequence is 14 residues long. Trimming left V 4 bases short and J 7 bases short, with 14 bases between. CDR1 and CDR2 from the germline V gene are LNHDA and SQIVND (reference sequence). The CDR3 spells CASSTYSNRNEQFF. For the CDR3, the DNA is TGTGCCAGTAGTACTTACTCCAATCGGAATGAGCAGTTCTTC.

J is TRBJ1-2 and V is TRBV4-2, with 7 bases identical to TRBD1. The CDR3 covers 14 residues. V gave up 5 bases and J gave up 4 bases; unmatched junction bases: 7. CDR1 and CDR2 (germline): LGHNA, YNFKEQ. The CDR3 loop is CASSDRDSGYGYTF. The DNA for the CDR3 is TGTGCCAGCAGCGACCGGGACAGTGGCTATGGCTACACCTTC.

The chain couples TRBV24-1 to TRBJ2-7; a possible D gene is TRBD1 (6 bases). The CDR3 is 15 amino acids. The ends were cut back, 4 bases at V and 0 bases at J, with 12 bases in the middle. Germline V gene sequence: CDR1 KGHDR, CDR2 SFDVKD. The CDR3 loop reads CATSEGGLSSYEQYF. The CDR3 DNA follows: TGTGCCACCAGTGAAGGGGGTCTGAGCTCCTACGAGCAGTACTTC.

The rearrangement joins TRBV7-3 to TRBJ2-5, with 11 positions matching TRBD2. The CDR3 contains 16 residues. Germline V gene data show CDR1 as SGHTA and CDR2 as FQGTGA. The CDR3 region has the DNA TGTGCGCCGAGACGTTCTAGCGGGAGGTTAGAAGAGACCCAGTACTTC. It is translated as CAPRRSSGRLEETQYF.

This chain connects TRBV2 to TRBJ1-1, with 9 bases aligning to TRBD1. Germline V gives CDR1 SNHLY, CDR2 FYNNEI. The CDR3 runs to 15 residues. After removal of 6 bases from V and 3 bases from J, the junction contained 8 bases not matched to a gene. In nucleotides, the CDR3 is TGTGCCAGCAGGGGAGACAGGGGGGAATACACTGAAGCTTTCTTT. Its translation is CASRGDRGEYTEAFF. The full variable domain, completed using reference TRBV2 and TRBJ1-1, is EPEVTQTPSHQVTQMGQEVILRCVPISNHLYFYWYRQILGQKVEFLVSFYNNEISEKSEIFDDQFSVERPDGSNFTLKIRSTKLEDSAMYFCASRGDRGEYTEAFFGQGTRLTVV.

The rearrangement links TRBV18 to TRBJ2-3, with 8 bases matching TRBD1. J was trimmed by 2 bases and V by 6 bases; bases with no gene match: 4. In germline, CDR1 is KGHSH, CDR2 LQKENI. CDR3 length equals 14 residues. This chain's CDR3 is CASSRDRSTDTQYF. The CDR3 DNA reads as TGTGCCAGCTCCCGGGACAGGTCCACAGATACGCAGTATTTT.

Comments on this clone: One junction end does not reproduce the germline sequence, and a read error may be involved. This chain links TRBV2 with TRBJ2-1; maybe TRBD2 (6 bases). The CDR3 spans 14 residues. Germline loops: CDR1 SNHLY, CDR2 FYNNEI. DNA of the CDR3: TGTGCCAGCAGTGAAGGGATGAACGGCGGGACGCGCGTCTTC. It is translated as CASSEGMNGGTRVF.

The genes are TRBV3-1 (or the pseudogene TRBV3-2) and TRBJ2-7; TRBD2 matches at 9 bases. Germline assignment: CDR1 LGHDT and CDR2 YNNKEL (reference sequence). V lost 0 bases to trimming and J lost 0 bases; unmatched junction nucleotides: 6. This CDR3 has 17 residues. This CDR3 reads CASSQDLASGVSYEQYF. DNA for the CDR3: TGTGCCAGCAGCCAAGATTTGGCTAGCGGGGTCTCCTACGAGCAGTACTTC.

Only one count was recorded for this clone. The chain is built from TRBV28 and TRBJ1-5; D unclear. The CDR3 covers 18 residues. Trimming pared 6 bases from V and 0 bases from J, leaving 21 bases between. Per germline, CDR1 MDHEN and CDR2 SYDVKM. CDR3 sequence reads: CASSPPREASYSNQPQHF. In DNA form, the CDR3 reads TGTGCCAGCAGCCCGCCGCGGGAGGCTTCGTATAGCAATCAGCCCCAGCATTTT.

J is TRBJ1-4 and V is TRBV19; the D is unclear. This CDR3 has 13 residues. The germline V gene encodes CDR1 LNHDA and CDR2 SQIVND (reference sequence). Trimming took 3 bases from V and 8 from J, leaving 10 bases between them. CDR3 sequence reads: CASSMRVGEKLFF. The DNA of the CDR3 is TGTGCCAGTAGTATGAGGGTTGGAGAAAAACTGTTTTTT.

The V and J genes are TRBV11-2 and TRBJ1-1; D is uncertain. V lost 5 bases to trimming and J lost 1 base, with 14 bases between them. Looked up from germline, CDR1 is SGHAT and CDR2 is FQNNGV. The CDR3 has 15 residues. CDR3 in DNA: TGTGCCAGCAGCCGGTTTGGGGAGGCGAACACTGAAGCTTTCTTT. Residues: CASSRFGEANTEAFF. Combining the CDR3 with reference TRBV11-2 and TRBJ1-1 gives the whole variable domain EAGVAQSPRYKIIEKRQSVAFWCNPISGHATLYWYQQILGQGPKLLIQFQNNGVVDDSQLPKDRFSAERLKGVDSTLKIQPAKLEDSAVYLCASSRFGEANTEAFFGQGTRLTVV.

This chain uses TRBV6-5 with TRBJ2-1; 8 nucleotides align to TRBD2. The CDR3 is 12 residues long. The V segment lost 7 bases and the J segment 16 bases; nucleotides outside the gene matches: 12. Germline CDR1 MNHEY, CDR2 SVGAGI. CDR3: CASTPGTRGTFF. Written as DNA, the CDR3 is TGTGCCAGCACCCCCGGGACTAGGGGGACATTCTTC.

The rearrangement uses TRBV28 and TRBJ2-2, with TRBD2 identical over 8 bases. CDR3 length equals 14 residues. Germline loops: CDR1 MDHEN, CDR2 SYDVKM. V shed 1 base, J shed 9 bases, and the junction held 4 bases outside the gene matches. Here the CDR3 reads CASSLFSGSRELFF. The CDR3 DNA sequence: TGTGCCAGCAGTTTATTCAGCGGGAGCCGGGAGCTGTTTTTT.

The genes are TRBV6-4 and TRBJ1-1, with D perhaps TRBD1 (6 bases). V lost 7 bases and J lost 1, with 16 bases in between. The CDR3 totals 15 residues. Germline V lookup: CDR1 MRHNA, CDR2 SNTAGT. CDR3: CASTGHLSWNTEAFF. Here the CDR3 DNA reads TGTGCCAGCACGGGACACCTCAGCTGGAACACTGAAGCTTTCTTT.

CDR3 in DNA: TGTGCCAGCAGCCAAGGGGCAGCGGGAGGGTCCTACGAGCAGTACTTC. Protein product: CASSQGAAGGSYEQYF. V is TRBV4-2 and J is TRBJ2-7; 10 bases fit TRBD2. The germline CDR1 and CDR2 sequences are LGHNA and YNFKEQ. V shed 1 base, J shed 1 base, and the junction held 4 bases outside the gene matches. This CDR3 has 16 amino acids.